This T cell receptor (beta chain) was sequenced in a study of T cells in localized non-small cell lung cancer (dated by TCRdb to 2020 to 2021). The study in broad terms: The study examined T cell repertoires in 200 to 250 patients with early-stage NSCLC and compared tumors with uninvolved tumor-adjacent lungs. The cohort was made up of around 250 treatment-naive NSCLC patients whose localized lung tumors had been resected. Of the NSCLC patients, roughly 130 were male and roughly 110 were female, and the mean age was about 69 years.

The immunoSEQ Assay was used to sequence TCR beta CDR3 regions from DNA. The study's own analysis went as follows. T cell density was computed as TCR beta template counts normalized to usable DNA estimated by amplifying housekeeping genes. The preseqR package was used to estimate richness by extrapolating to 400,000 templates for PBMC samples and to 120,000 templates for tissue samples. Clonality was defined by subtracting Pielou's evenness from one. To identify tissue-enriched TCRs, differential abundance testing was run on productive amino-acid clonotypes with a minimum total count of 5 and an alpha of 0.1. The Jaccard Index and the Morisita Overlap Index were used to quantify repertoire overlap between compartments. GLIPH grouped TCR beta CDR3s together with public tetramer-defined viral CDR3s, and a viral motif had to include at least three viral sequences and also show V-gene enrichment. In its TCRdb copy, this immuneACCESS table keeps in-frame sequences only and misses some clones. Where compared with another copy, unresolved V genes explain less than half of these, and the others have no known cause. V and J calls and clone size follow that table, whereas D and trimming were derived from the DNA. The sample table lists about 21,000 clones, 88% of them with a count of one. The top ten hold approximately 22% of the sample.

The CDR3 holds 14 amino acids from the cysteine to the phenylalanine. This entry keeps only the CDR3 DNA: 42 bases, framed from base 1. V is reduced by 2 bases and J by 7 bases, leaving a spacing of 15 bases between them. CDR1 and CDR2, looked up from the germline V gene (reference sequence), are MNHEY and SMNVEV. At diagnosis, tumor, uninvolved tumor-adjacent lung and peripheral blood were collected and then preserved as a mix of FFPE and fresh-frozen material. For TCR repertoire profiling, blood samples were analyzed in the form of peripheral blood mononuclear cells. As regards this clone: Its antigen specificity is not known. Base qualities are not recorded, but no much larger clone differs from it by a single base.

Beyond this particular receptor, the publication reports: Because multi-region tumor sequencing was not performed, intratumor heterogeneity could not be ruled out. Higher blood T cell density associated with longer overall survival, while higher adjacent-lung clonality associated with shorter survival. Since the design was exploratory, TCR variables were selected using unadjusted p-values with no false-discovery rate correction. The highest T cell clonality was observed in uninvolved tumor-adjacent lung, where clonality exceeded that of tumor, suggesting that antigenic responses were more focused in uninvolved tumor-adjacent lung. Of the top 100 tumor clones, a median of 57 were detected in paired uninvolved adjacent lung; 28 were also among that lung's top 100.

This sequence was found in a man aged 40 to 69 with stage II squamous cell lung carcinoma. The sequencing here drew on PBMCs, taken before any cancer treatment. The chain uses TRBV27 and TRBJ2-7; the D gene could be TRBD1 or TRBD2, each one agreeing over 5 bases. The nucleotide sequence is given as TGTGCCAGCAGTTTACTCGGGACCGTGGGGGAGCAGTACTTC. This sequence encodes CASSLLGTVGEQYF.